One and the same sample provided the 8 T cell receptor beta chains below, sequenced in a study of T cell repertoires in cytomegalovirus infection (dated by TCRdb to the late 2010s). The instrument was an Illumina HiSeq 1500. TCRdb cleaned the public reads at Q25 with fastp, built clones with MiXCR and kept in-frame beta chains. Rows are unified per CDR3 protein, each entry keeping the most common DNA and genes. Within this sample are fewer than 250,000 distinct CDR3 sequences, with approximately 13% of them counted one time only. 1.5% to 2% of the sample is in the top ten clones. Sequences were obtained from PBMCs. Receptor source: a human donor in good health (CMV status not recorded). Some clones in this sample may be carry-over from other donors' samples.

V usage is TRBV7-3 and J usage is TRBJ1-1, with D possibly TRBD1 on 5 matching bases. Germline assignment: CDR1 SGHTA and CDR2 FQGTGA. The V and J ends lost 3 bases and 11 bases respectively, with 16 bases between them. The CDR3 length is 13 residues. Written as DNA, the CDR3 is TGTGCCAGCAGCTTGGGGGGGGGGGAGGGGGCTTTCTTT. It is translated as CASSLGGGEGAFF.

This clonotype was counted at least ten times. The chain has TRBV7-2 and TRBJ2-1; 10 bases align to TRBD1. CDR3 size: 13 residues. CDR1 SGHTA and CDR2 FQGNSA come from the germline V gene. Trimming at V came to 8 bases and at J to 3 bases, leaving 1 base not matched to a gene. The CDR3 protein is CASRDRGYNEQFF. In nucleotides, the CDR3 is TGTGCCAGCCGGGACAGGGGCTACAATGAGCAGTTCTTC.

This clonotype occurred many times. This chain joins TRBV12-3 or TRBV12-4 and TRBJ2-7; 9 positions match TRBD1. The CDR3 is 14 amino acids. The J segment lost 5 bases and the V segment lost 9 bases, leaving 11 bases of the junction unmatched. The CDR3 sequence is CASCRDRVYDEQYF. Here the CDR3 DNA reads TGTGCCAGTTGTCGGGACAGGGTTTACGACGAGCAGTACTTC.

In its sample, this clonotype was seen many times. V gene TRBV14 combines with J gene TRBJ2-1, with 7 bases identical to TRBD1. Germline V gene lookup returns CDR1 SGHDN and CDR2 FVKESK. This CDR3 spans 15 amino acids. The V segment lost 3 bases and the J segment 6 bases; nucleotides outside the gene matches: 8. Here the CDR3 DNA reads TGTGCCAGCAGCCAGTCGACAGGGTGGGTCAATGAGCAGTTCTTC. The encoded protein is CASSQSTGWVNEQFF.

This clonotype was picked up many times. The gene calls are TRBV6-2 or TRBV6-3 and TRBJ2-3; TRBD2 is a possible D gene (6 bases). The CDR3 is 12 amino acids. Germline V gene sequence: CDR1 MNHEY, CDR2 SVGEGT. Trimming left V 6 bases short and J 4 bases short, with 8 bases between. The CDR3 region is CASRRLADTQYF. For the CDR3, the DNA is TGTGCCAGCAGACGACTAGCAGATACGCAGTATTTT.

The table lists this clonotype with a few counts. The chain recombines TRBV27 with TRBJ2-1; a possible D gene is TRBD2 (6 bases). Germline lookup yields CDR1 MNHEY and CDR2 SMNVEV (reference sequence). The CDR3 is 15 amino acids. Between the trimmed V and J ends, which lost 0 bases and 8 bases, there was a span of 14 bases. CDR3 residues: CASSLSYFGLHEQFF. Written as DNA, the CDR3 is TGTGCCAGCAGTTTATCCTATTTCGGACTACATGAGCAGTTCTTC.

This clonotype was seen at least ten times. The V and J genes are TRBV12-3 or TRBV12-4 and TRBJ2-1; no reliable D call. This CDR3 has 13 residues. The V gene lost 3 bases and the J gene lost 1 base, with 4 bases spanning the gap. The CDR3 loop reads CASSFLSYNEQFF. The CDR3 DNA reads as TGTGCCAGCAGTTTCCTGTCCTACAATGAGCAGTTCTTC.

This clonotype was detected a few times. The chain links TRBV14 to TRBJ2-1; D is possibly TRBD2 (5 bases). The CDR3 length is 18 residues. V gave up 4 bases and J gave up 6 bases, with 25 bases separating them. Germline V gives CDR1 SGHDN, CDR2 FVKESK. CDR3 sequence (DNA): TGTGCCAGCAGCCGAGTGGTTGCCGGGGTCGGCTGGGGCAATGAGCAGTTCTTC. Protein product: CASSRVVAGVGWGNEQFF.